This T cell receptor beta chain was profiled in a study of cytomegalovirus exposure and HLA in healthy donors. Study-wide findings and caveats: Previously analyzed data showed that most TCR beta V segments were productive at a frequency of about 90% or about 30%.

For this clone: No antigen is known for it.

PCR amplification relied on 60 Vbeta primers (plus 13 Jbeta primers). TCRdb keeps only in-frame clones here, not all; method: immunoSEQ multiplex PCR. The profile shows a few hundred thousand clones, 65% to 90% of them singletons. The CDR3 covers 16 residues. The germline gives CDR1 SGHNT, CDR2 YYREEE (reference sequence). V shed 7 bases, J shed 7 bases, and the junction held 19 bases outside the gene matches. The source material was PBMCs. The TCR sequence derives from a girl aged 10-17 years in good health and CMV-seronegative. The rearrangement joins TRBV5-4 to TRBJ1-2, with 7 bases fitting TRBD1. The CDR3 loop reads CASLLRPDREMSGYTF. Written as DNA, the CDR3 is TGTGCCAGCTTGCTCCGCCCCGACAGGGAAATGAGTGGCTACACCTTC.